The next 20 T cell receptor beta chains were all read from a single sample in a study of molecular identifiers for immune sequencing clone quantification. One entry per CDR3 protein, called by TCRdb with MiXCR from the PCR reads. The table lists about 630,000 distinct CDR3 sequences, 25% of them singletons. The sequenced sample was naive CD8+ T cells from blood, with Jurkat cell RNA spiked in. Indicated subset: FACS-sorted CD8+CD4-CCR7+CD45RA+ naive T cells. The receptors come from a human donor in good health. Some libraries in this study had Jurkat cell RNA spiked in.

This clonotype was seen at least ten times. This chain joins TRBV29-1 and TRBJ2-7, with TRBD2 as a possible D gene (6 bases). The CDR3 extends over 13 amino acids. CDR1 SQVTM and CDR2 ANQGSEA come from the germline V gene. V gave up 4 bases and J gave up 2 bases, with 12 bases separating them. As DNA, the CDR3 is TGCAGCGTTGTATTGACGGGAGCCTACGAGCAGTACTTC. Its protein is CSVVLTGAYEQYF.

This clonotype was found many times. The V gene is TRBV19, the J gene TRBJ1-5, with no clear D. Germline assignment: CDR1 LNHDA and CDR2 SQIVND (reference sequence). The CDR3 consists of 14 residues. V shed 1 base and J shed 7 bases, with 11 bases lying between them. Here the CDR3 DNA reads TGTGCCAGTAGTATAGTAGGGCTAGGGCAGCCCCAGCATTTT. This translates into CASSIVGLGQPQHF. The full variable domain, in which reference TRBV19 and TRBJ1-5 provide the parts outside the CDR3, is DGGITQSPKYLFRKEGQNVTLSCEQNLNHDAMYWYRQDPGQGLRLIYYSQIVNDFQKGDIAEGYSVSREKKESFPLTVTSAQKNPTAFYLCASSIVGLGQPQHFGDGTRLSIL.

The chain uses TRBV7-9 and TRBJ2-3; 7 nucleotides align to TRBD2. CDR1 and CDR2 from the germline V gene are SEHNR and FQNEAQ (reference sequence). This CDR3 region has 16 residues. J lost 3 bases, V lost 5 bases, and 11 bases had no gene match. As DNA, the CDR3 is TGTGCCAGCAGCCTGGGGCCGGGAGGAGTAACAGATACGCAGTATTTT. This sequence encodes CASSLGPGGVTDTQYF.

This clonotype was seen once. The chain has TRBV3-2 and TRBJ2-3; TRBD2, the table's D call, lacks a check against the DNA. TRBV3-2 counts as a pseudogene. The length of the CDR3 is 17 residues. The CDR3 bases are TGTGCCAGCAGCCAAGATGGACTAGCGGGGAACACAGATACGCAGTATTTT. Protein: CASSQDGLAGNTDTQYF.

On this clonotype: The junction departs from the called germline gene at one end, perhaps through a read error. The chain combines TRBV7-9 with TRBJ2-1; 11 positions match TRBD2. Germline CDR1 is SEHNR and CDR2 is FQNEAQ (reference sequence). The CDR3 is 19 amino acids. The CDR3 here is CASSPGTSGSRGSYNKQFF. DNA for the CDR3: TGTGCCAGCAGCCCCGGGACTAGCGGTTCCAGGGGTTCCTACAATAAGCAGTTCTTC.

There are many counts of this clonotype. The chain joins TRBV7-9 to TRBJ1-6; 7 bases align to TRBD1. Germline CDR1 SEHNR, CDR2 FQNEAQ (reference sequence). The CDR3 extends over 15 amino acids. J lost 7 bases, V lost 5 bases, and 8 bases had no gene match. The CDR3 sequence: CASSPDRVSNSPLHF. CDR3 nucleotides: TGTGCCAGCAGCCCAGACAGGGTTTCGAATTCACCCCTCCACTTT.

This clonotype was seen a handful of times. J is TRBJ2-5 and V is TRBV4-3, with 11 nucleotides matching TRBD2. The germline V gene encodes CDR1 LGHNA and CDR2 YSLEER. With V trimmed by 0 bases and J by 4 bases, 4 bases remained unmatched. The CDR3 sequence is 16 residues long. The CDR3, as DNA: TGCGCCAGCAGCCAAGATTGGGGGACTAGCGGAGAGACCCAGTACTTC. Translating gives CASSQDWGTSGETQYF.

Ten or more counts support this clonotype. The genes are TRBV27 and TRBJ1-1; D remains unclear. V was cut by 4 bases and J by 0 bases, with 9 bases left in between. This CDR3 spans 14 amino acids. Germline values: CDR1 MNHEY, CDR2 SMNVEV (reference sequence). The CDR3 is CASSWAAMNTEAFF. The CDR3 coding sequence is TGTGCCAGCAGTTGGGCAGCCATGAACACTGAAGCTTTCTTT.

This chain links TRBV2 with TRBJ2-5, with 10 bases fitting TRBD1. The V segment lost 3 bases and the J segment 5 bases; nucleotides outside the gene matches: 15. CDR1 SNHLY and CDR2 FYNNEI come from the germline V gene. The CDR3 is 18 amino acids. CDR3 bases: TGTGCCAGCAGTGACGACTTTATCGGGACAGGGGCTTGGGAGACCCAGTACTTC. This translates into CASSDDFIGTGAWETQYF.

This clonotype was picked up many times. The chain carries TRBV10-3 and TRBJ2-7; no definite D call. This CDR3 has 13 residues. Trimming shortened V by 2 bases and J by 0 bases, and 5 bases separated the two germline ends. The germline V gene encodes CDR1 ENHRY and CDR2 SYGVKD. The CDR3 loop is CAISEVPSYEQYF. The CDR3 DNA sequence: TGTGCCATCAGTGAGGTCCCCTCCTACGAGCAGTACTTC.

This clonotype was seen a few times. An end of the junction differs from the germline gene, which may be a read error. The V call is TRBV6-5, the J call TRBJ1-5; unclear D gene. This CDR3 has 14 amino acids. Per germline, CDR1 MNHEY and CDR2 SVGAGI. As DNA, the CDR3 is TGTGCCGGCAGTTCACGACATGGCAATCAGCCCCAGCATTTT. It yields the protein CAGSSRHGNQPQHF.

This chain joins TRBV4-1 and TRBJ2-1, with 13 bases that match TRBD2. After removal of 1 base from V and 8 bases from J, the junction contained 5 bases not matched to a gene. Germline V gene lookup returns CDR1 MGHRA and CDR2 YSYEKL. This CDR3 comprises 16 residues. The CDR3 loop is CASSQGTSGSRDEQFF. CDR3 bases: TGCGCCAGCAGCCAAGGGACTAGCGGGAGTCGAGATGAGCAGTTCTTC.

The sample holds many counts of this clonotype. The rearrangement uses TRBV7-6 and TRBJ1-1, with unresolved D. This CDR3 region has 13 residues. V was shortened by 3 bases and J by 5 bases, with 10 bases between the two germline ends. Germline-derived CDR1 and CDR2 are SGHVS and FNYEAQ. The CDR3 nucleotides read TGTGCCAGCAGCTTCTCGGGGTGGACTGAAGCTTTCTTT. Translated: CASSFSGWTEAFF.

As for this clonotype: One end of the junction does not line up with germline, which may come from a read error. The chain employs TRBV13 and TRBJ1-1; D gene uncertain. The CDR3 runs to 14 residues. Germline CDR1 is PRHDT and CDR2 is FYEKMQ (reference sequence). The CDR3 DNA is TGTGCCAGCAGCTACACAGAGGAGAACACTGAAGCTCTCTTT. Amino acids: CASSYTEENTEALF.

This clonotype was seen many times. The rearrangement joins TRBV25-1 to TRBJ1-1, with D maybe TRBD1 (5 bases). The CDR3 has 15 amino acids. Germline values: CDR1 MGHDK, CDR2 SYGVNS. V dropped 1 base and J dropped 0 bases, with 9 bases sitting between them. CDR3 in amino acids: CASSEWGTVNTEAFF. The CDR3 DNA is TGTGCCAGCAGTGAATGGGGCACGGTGAACACTGAAGCTTTCTTT. Looking up the rest from reference TRBV25-1 and TRBJ1-1 gives the full variable domain: EADIYQTPRYLVIGTGKKITLECSQTMGHDKMYWYQQDPGMELHLIHYSYGVNSTEKGDLSSESTVSRIRTEHFPLTLESARPSHTSQYLCASSEWGTVNTEAFFGQGTRLTVV.

A word on this clonotype: A read error may account for a junction end that differs from germline. The J gene is TRBJ2-3, the V gene TRBV13, with a possible D match to TRBD1 (6 bases). Germline CDR1 PRHDT, CDR2 FYEKMQ (reference sequence). There are 13 residues in the CDR3. CDR3 DNA: TGTGCCAGCAGCAAGGACAGCACAGATACGCGGTATTTT. Translating it yields CASSKDSTDTRYF.

The chain recombines TRBV20-1 with TRBJ2-7; 7 bases fit TRBD1. V was clipped by 1 base and J by 2 bases; unmatched bases: 11. This CDR3 contains 16 residues. In germline, CDR1 is DFQATT, CDR2 SNEGSKA (reference sequence). CDR3 DNA: TGCAGTGCTAGAGGGGGAGCGGACAGGTTCACCTACGAGCAGTACTTC. Translation: CSARGGADRFTYEQYF.

The rearrangement joins TRBV4-3 to TRBJ2-7; 9 positions agree with TRBD1. Germline-derived CDR1 and CDR2 are LGHNA and YSLEER. J was trimmed by 4 bases and V by 1 base; bases with no gene match: 8. The CDR3 is 16 amino acids. The CDR3 nucleotides are TGCGCCAGCAGCCAAGGAACAGGGGGCGAATCTTACGAGCAGTACTTC. Translated, it gives CASSQGTGGESYEQYF.

The chain links TRBV12-3 or TRBV12-4 to TRBJ2-1; 9 nucleotides match TRBD2. This CDR3 is built from 15 residues. V lost 3 bases to trimming and J lost 8 bases; unmatched junction nucleotides: 8. CDR3 sequence (DNA): TGTGCCAGCAGTTTCCTAGCGGGACCTACCCATGAGCAGTTCTTC. Protein product: CASSFLAGPTHEQFF.

Turning to this clonotype: A clone one base away is much larger, so this may be a read error. This rearrangement joins TRBV29-1 to TRBJ2-2; a possible D gene is TRBD2 (5 bases). Germline assignment: CDR1 SQVTM and CDR2 ANQGSEA. The CDR3 consists of 13 residues. CDR3 region: CSVEVRTYGELVF. In DNA, the CDR3 is TGCAGCGTTGAAGTTCGGACGTACGGGGAGCTGGTTTTT.